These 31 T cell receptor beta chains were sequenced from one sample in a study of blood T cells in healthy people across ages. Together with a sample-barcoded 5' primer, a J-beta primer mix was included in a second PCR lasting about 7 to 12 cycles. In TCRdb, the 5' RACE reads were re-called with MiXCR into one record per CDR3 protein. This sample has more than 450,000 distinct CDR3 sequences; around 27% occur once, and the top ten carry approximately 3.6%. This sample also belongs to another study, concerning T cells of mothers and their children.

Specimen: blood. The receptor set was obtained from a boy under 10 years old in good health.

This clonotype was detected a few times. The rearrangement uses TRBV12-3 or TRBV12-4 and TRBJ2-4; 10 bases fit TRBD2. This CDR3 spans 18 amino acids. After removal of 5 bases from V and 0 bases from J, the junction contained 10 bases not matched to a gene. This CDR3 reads CASSAVGSGRRAKNIQYF. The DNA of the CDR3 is TGTGCCAGCAGTGCCGTTGGTAGCGGGAGGCGAGCCAAAAACATTCAGTACTTC.

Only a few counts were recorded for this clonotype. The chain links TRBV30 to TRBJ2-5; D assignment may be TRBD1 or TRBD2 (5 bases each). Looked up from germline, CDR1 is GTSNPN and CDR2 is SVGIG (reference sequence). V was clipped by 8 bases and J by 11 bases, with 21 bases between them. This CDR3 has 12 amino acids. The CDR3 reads CARGREFNEQYF. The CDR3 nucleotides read TGTGCCAGGGGTCGGGAATTTAATGAGCAGTACTTC. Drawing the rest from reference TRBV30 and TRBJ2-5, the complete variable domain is SQTIHQWPATLVQPVGSPLSLECTVEGTSNPNLYWYRQAAGRGLQLLFYSVGIGQISSEVPQNLSASRPQDRQFILSSKKLLLSDSGFYLCARGREFNEQYFGPGTRLLVL.

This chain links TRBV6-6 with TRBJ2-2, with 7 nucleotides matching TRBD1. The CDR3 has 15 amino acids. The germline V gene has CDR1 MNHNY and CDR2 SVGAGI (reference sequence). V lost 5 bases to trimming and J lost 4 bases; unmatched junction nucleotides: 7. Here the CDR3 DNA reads TGTGCCAGCAGTAGGACAGGATCTAGCACCGGGGAGCTGTTTTTT. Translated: CASSRTGSSTGELFF.

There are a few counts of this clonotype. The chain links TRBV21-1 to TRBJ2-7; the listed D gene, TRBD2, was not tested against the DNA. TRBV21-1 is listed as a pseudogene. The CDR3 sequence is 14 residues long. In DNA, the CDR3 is TGTGCCAGCCCCCGCCTAGCAGGTTGCTACGAGCAGTACTTC. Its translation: CASPRLAGCYEQYF.

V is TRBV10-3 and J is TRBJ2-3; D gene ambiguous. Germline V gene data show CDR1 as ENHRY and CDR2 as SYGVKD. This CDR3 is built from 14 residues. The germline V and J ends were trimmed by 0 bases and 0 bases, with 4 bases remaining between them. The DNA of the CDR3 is TGTGCCATCAGTGAGTCGAGGAGCACAGATACGCAGTATTTT. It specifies CAISESRSTDTQYF.

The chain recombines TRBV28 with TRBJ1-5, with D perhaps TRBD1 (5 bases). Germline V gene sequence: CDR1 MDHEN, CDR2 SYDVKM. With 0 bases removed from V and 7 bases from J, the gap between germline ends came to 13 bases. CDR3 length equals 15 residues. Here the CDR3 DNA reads TGTGCCAGCAGTTTATGGCAGGGAGACTGGCAGCCCCAGCATTTT. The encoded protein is CASSLWQGDWQPQHF.

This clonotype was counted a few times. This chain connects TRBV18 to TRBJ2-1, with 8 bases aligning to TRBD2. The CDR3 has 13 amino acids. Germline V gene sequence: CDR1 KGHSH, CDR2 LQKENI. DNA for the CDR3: TGTGCGAGCGGGAGCGACTCCTACAATGAGCAGTTCTTC. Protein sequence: CASGSDSYNEQFF.

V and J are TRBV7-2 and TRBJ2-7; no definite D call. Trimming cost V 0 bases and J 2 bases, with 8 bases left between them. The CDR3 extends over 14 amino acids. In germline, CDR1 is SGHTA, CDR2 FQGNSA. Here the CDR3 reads CASSLAGITYEQYF. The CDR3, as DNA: TGTGCCAGCAGCTTAGCAGGTATAACCTACGAGCAGTACTTC. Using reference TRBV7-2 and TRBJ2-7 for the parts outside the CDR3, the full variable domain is GAGVSQSPSNKVTEKGKDVELRCDPISGHTALYWYRQSLGQGLEFLIYFQGNSAPDKSGLPSDRFSAERTGGSVSTLTIQRTQQEDSAVYLCASSLAGITYEQYFGPGTRLTVT.

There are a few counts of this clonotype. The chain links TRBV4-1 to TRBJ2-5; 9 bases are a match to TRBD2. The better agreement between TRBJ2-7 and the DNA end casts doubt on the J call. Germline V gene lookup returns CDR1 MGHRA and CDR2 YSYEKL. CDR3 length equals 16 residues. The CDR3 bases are TGCGCCAGCAGCCAAGACCCAGCGGGAGGTACCTACGAGCAGTACTTC. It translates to CASSQDPAGGTYEQYF.

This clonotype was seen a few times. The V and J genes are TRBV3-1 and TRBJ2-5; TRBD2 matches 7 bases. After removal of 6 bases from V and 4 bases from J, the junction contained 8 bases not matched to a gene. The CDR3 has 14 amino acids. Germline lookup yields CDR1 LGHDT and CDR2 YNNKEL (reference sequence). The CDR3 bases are TGTGCCAGCAGAAGTGGCGGGGGTCTAGAGACCCAGTACTTC. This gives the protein CASRSGGGLETQYF.

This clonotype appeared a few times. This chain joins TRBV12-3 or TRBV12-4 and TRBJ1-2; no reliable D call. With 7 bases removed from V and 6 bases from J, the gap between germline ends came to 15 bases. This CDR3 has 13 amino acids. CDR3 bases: TGTGCCAGCATCCCTCTCGTAGGGAATGGCTACACCTTC. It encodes CASIPLVGNGYTF.

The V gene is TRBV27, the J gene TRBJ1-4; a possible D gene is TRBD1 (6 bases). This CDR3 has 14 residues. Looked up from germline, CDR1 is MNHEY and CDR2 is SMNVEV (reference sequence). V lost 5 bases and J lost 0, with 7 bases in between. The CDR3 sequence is CASSNRATNEKLFF. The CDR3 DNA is TGTGCCAGCAGTAACAGGGCAACTAATGAAAAACTGTTTTTT.

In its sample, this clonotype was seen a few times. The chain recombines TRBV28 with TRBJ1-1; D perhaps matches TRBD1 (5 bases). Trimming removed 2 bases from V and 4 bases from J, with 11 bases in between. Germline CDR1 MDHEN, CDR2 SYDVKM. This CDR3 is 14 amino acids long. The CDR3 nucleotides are TGTGCCAGCAGTTTAGGTAAGGGGAGCACTGAAGCTTTCTTT. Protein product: CASSLGKGSTEAFF.

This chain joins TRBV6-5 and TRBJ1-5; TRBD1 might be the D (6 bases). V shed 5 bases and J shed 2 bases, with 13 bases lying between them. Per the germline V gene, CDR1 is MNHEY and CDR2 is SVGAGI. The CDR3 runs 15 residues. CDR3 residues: CASSRTGSGNQPQHF. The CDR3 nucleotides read TGTGCCAGCAGTCGAACAGGGTCGGGCAATCAGCCCCAGCATTTT.

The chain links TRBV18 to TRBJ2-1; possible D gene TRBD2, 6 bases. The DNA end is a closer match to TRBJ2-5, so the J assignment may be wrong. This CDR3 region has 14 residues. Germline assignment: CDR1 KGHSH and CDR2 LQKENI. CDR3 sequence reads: CASSQLAEQKTQYF. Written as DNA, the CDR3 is TGTGCCAGCTCACAACTAGCAGAGCAAAAGACCCAGTACTTC.

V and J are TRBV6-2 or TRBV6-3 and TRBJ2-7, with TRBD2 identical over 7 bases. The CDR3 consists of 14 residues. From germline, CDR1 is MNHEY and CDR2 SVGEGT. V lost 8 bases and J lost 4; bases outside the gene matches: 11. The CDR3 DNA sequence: TGTGCCAGCCGGCCAGGCGGGAGATCTTACGAGCAGTACTTC. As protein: CASRPGGRSYEQYF.

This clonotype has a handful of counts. CDR3 in amino acids: CASSPGTRFDLNTEAFF. Here the CDR3 DNA reads TGTGCCAGCAGTCCCGGGACCCGCTTCGACCTGAACACTGAAGCTTTCTTT. The rearrangement uses TRBV28 and TRBJ1-1; D may be TRBD1 (5 bases). Germline CDR1 and CDR2: MDHEN and SYDVKM. The CDR3 is 17 amino acids. V was shortened by 5 bases and J by 0 bases, with 19 bases between the two germline ends.

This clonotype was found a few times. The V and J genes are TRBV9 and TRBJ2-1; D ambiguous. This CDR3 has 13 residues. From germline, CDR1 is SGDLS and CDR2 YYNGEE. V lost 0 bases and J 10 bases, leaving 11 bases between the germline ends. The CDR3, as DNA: TGTGCCAGCAGCGTAGGGGCGAGCATCGAGCAGTTCTTC. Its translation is CASSVGASIEQFF.

The CDR3 protein is CASSVGAGGTSYEQYF. The CDR3 nucleotides read TGTGCCAGTAGTGTGGGAGCGGGGGGAACCTCCTACGAGCAGTACTTC. The rearrangement links TRBV19 to TRBJ2-7; 9 nucleotides line up with TRBD2. CDR1 is LNHDA and CDR2 is SQIVND in the germline V gene (reference sequence). This CDR3 has 16 amino acids. V lost 5 bases to trimming and J lost 0 bases; unmatched junction nucleotides: 8.

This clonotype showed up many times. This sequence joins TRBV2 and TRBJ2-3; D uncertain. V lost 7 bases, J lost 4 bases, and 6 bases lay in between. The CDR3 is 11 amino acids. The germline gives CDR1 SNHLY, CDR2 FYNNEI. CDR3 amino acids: CASKSADTQYF. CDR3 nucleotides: TGTGCCAGCAAGTCCGCAGATACGCAGTATTTT.

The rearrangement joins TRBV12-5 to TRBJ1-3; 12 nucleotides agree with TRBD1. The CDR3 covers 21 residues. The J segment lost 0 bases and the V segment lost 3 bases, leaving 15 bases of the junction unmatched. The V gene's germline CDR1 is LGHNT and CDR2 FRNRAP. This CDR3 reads CASGFKVRPGQGAHSGNTIYF. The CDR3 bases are TGTGCTAGTGGTTTCAAAGTTAGACCGGGACAGGGGGCCCACTCTGGAAACACCATATATTTT.

CDR3 DNA sequence: TGCGCCAGCAGCTCAACTAGCGGGGGGACAGAGACCCAGTACTTC. Its translation: CASSSTSGGTETQYF. V is TRBV5-1 and J is TRBJ2-5, with TRBD2 identical over 12 bases. Per the germline V gene, CDR1 is SGHRS and CDR2 is YFSETQ. CDR3 length: 15 residues. J gave up 4 bases and V 3 bases, and 4 bases lay outside the gene matches.

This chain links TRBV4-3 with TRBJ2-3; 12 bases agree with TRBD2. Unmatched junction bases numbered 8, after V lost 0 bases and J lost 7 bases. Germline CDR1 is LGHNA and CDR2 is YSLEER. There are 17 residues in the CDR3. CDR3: CASSQEFEGLAGHTQYF. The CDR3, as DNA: TGCGCCAGCAGCCAAGAGTTTGAAGGACTAGCGGGACATACGCAGTATTTT.

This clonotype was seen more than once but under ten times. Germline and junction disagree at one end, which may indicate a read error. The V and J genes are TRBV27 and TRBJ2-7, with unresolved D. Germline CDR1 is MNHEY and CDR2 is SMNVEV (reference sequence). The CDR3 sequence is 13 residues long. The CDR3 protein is CASGRRRSYEQYF. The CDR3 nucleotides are TGTGCCAGCGGGCGACGGCGCTCCTACGAGCAGTACTTT.

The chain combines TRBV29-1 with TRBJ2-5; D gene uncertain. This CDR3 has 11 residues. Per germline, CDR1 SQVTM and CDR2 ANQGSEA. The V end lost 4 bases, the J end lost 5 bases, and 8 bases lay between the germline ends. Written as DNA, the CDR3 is TGCAGCGTTGGGACGGTGGAGACCCAGTACTTC. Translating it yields CSVGTVETQYF.

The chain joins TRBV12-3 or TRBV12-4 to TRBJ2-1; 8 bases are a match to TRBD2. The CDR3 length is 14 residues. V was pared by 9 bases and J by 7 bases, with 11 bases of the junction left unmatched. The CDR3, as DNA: TGTGCCAGACAAGCGGGAGAGAGGGGAAATGAGCAGTTCTTC. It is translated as CARQAGERGNEQFF.

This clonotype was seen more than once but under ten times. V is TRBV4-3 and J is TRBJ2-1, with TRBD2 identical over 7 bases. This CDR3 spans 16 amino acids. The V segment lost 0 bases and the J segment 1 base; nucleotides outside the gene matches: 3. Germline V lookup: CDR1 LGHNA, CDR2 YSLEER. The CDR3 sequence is CASSQDGRESYNEQFF. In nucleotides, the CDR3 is TGCGCCAGCAGCCAAGATGGGAGGGAGTCCTACAATGAGCAGTTCTTC.

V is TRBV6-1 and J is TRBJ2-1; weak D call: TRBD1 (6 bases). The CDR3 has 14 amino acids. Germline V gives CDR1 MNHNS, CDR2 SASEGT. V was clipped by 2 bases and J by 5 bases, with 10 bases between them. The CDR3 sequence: CASSELGAHNEQFF. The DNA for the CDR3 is TGTGCCAGCAGTGAATTGGGGGCCCACAATGAGCAGTTCTTC.

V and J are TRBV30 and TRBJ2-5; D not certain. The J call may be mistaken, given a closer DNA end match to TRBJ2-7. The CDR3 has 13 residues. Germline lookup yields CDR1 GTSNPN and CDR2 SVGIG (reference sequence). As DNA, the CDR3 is TGTGCCTGGCTGGAAATGTCCCGCTACGAGCAGTACTTC. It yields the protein CAWLEMSRYEQYF.

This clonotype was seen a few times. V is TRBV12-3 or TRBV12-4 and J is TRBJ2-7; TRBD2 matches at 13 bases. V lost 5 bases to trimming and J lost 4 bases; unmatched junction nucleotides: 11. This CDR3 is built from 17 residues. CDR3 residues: CASSPPRGLAGLYEQYF. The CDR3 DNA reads TGTGCCAGCAGTCCTCCTCGGGGACTAGCGGGGTTATACGAGCAGTACTTC.

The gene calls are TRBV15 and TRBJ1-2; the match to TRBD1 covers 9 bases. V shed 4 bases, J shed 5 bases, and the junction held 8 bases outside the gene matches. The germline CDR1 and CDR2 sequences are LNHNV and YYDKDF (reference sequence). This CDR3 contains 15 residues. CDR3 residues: CATSIRDRASYGYTF. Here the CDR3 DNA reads TGTGCCACCAGCATCCGGGACAGGGCCTCGTATGGCTACACCTTC.